The T cell receptor beta chain described here comes from a study of blood T cell repertoires in COVID-19. Study information: The analysed material was cDNA or gDNA that came from T cells, B-cell-depleted T cells, or PBMCs.

Sequencing was performed with immunoSEQ multiplex PCR; in TCRdb, only in-frame clones are kept and a portion is missing. The profile covers 300,000 to 500,000 clones, with roughly 90% appearing a single time and approximately 1% taken by the ten largest. V was shortened by 7 bases and J by 6 bases, with 18 bases between the two germline ends. CDR3 length: 15 amino acids. Per germline, CDR1 MNHEY and CDR2 SVGAGI. The cohort comprised adults aged about 18 to 100 years residing in under 25 US areas. This chain connects TRBV6-5 to TRBJ1-4; D gene ambiguous. This clonotype originated in a woman aged 25 to 45 with acute COVID-19. The source material was PBMCs or T cells enriched from blood (not recorded which). CDR3 sequence reads: CASKLSAAVDEKLFF. The CDR3 DNA reads as TGTGCCAGCAAGCTGTCTGCCGCTGTTGATGAAAAACTGTTTTTT.